The present T cell receptor beta chain was sequenced within a study of regulatory T cells in long-lasting Graves disease. The time point is: newly diagnosed GD, antithyroid drugs for less than 3 months. PBMC-extracted RNA yielded the TCR library. Diagnoses of Graves' disease were made by American Thyroid Association guidelines. Study-wide results and limits: Gene preferences differed: TRBV28, TRBJ1-2, TRBJ2-5 in persistent cases. Newly diagnosed Graves' patients exceeded persistent ones in TCR diversity.

The CDR3 contains 16 residues. Germline V gives CDR1 SGHTA, CDR2 FQGNSA. Trimming removed 4 bases at V and 2 bases at J, with 15 bases between. According to the study, TCR beta libraries were built with iRepertoire HTBI primers and CDR3-region Arm-PCR. One entry per CDR3 protein results from TCRdb running MiXCR on the multiplex PCR reads. The data hold approximately 270,000 distinct CDR3 sequences, with 18% observed a single time. This clonotype showed up many times. Its antigen is unknown. This sample also appeared in a second study, on T cells in Graves' hyperthyroidism and ophthalmopathy. This second study says: Used for diagnoses were clinical symptoms, serum thyroxine and TRAb, thyroid ultrasound and orbital computed tomography.

Sample: peripheral blood mononuclear cells (PBMCs), taken at new diagnosis, from a patient treated with antithyroid drugs. This receptor was identified in a woman aged 25 to 39 with Graves disease. V is TRBV7-2 and J is TRBJ2-4; D is unclear. CDR3 nucleotides: TGTGCCAGCAGCTGGGGTACAGAGATAACCAAAAACATTCAGTACTTC. Translation gives CASSWGTEITKNIQYF.